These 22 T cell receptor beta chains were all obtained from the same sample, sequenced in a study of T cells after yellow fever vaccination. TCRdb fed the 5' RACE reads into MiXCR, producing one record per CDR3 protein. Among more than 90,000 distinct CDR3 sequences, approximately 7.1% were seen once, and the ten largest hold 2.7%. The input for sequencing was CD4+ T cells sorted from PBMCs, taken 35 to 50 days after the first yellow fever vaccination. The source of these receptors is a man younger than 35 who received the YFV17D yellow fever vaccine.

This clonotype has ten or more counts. CDR3 bases: TGTGCCAGCAGGAGATTCACAGATACGCAGTATTTT. Encoded protein: CASRRFTDTQYF. V is TRBV7-2 and J is TRBJ2-3; D call uncertain. This CDR3 is 12 amino acids long. Germline CDR1 is SGHTA and CDR2 is FQGNSA. The V and J ends lost 6 bases and 2 bases respectively, with 6 bases between them.

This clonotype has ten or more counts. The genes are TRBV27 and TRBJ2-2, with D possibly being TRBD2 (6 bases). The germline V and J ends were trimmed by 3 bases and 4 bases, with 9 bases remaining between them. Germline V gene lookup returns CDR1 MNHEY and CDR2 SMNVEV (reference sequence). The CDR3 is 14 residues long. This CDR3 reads CASSFPGGTGELFF. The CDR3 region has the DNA TGTGCCAGCAGTTTCCCCGGGGGCACCGGGGAGCTGTTTTTT.

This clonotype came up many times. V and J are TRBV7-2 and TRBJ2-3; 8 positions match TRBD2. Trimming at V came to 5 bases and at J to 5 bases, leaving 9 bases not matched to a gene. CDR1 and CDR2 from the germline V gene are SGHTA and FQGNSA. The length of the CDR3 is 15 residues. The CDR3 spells CASSRRGAGEDTQYF. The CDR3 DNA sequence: TGTGCCAGCAGCCGGCGGGGGGCCGGGGAAGATACGCAGTATTTT.

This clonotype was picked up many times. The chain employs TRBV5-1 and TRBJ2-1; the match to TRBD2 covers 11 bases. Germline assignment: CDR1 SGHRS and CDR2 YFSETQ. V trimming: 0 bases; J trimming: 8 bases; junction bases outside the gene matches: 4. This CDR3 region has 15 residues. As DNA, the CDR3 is TGCGCCAGCAGCTTGGGCCTAGCGGGGGGCGATGAGCAGTTCTTC. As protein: CASSLGLAGGDEQFF.

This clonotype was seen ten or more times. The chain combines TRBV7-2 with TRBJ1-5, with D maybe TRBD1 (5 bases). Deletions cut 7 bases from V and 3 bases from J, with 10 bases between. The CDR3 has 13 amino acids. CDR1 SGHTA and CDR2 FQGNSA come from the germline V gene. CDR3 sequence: CASKGPNNQPQHF. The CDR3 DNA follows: TGTGCCAGCAAGGGGCCAAACAATCAGCCCCAGCATTTT.

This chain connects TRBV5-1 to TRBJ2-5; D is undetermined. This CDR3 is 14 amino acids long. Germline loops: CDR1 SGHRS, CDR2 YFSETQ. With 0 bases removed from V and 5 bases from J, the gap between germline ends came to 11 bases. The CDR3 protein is CASSLGSIPETQYF. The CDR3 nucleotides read TGCGCCAGCAGCTTGGGGAGCATCCCCGAGACCCAGTACTTC.

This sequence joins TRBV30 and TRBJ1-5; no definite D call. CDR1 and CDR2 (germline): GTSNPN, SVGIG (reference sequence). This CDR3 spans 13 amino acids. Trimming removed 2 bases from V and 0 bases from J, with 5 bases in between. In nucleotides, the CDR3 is TGTGCCTGGAGTATCGATAGCAATCAGCCCCAGCATTTT. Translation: CAWSIDSNQPQHF. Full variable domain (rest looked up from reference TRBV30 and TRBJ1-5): SQTIHQWPATLVQPVGSPLSLECTVEGTSNPNLYWYRQAAGRGLQLLFYSVGIGQISSEVPQNLSASRPQDRQFILSSKKLLLSDSGFYLCAWSIDSNQPQHFGDGTRLSIL.

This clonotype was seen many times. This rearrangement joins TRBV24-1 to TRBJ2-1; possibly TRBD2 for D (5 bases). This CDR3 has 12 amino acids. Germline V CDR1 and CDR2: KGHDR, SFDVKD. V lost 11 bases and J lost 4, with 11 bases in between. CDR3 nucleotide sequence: TGTGCCAGCGGTTCGGGATACAATGAGCAGTTCTTC. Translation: CASGSGYNEQFF.

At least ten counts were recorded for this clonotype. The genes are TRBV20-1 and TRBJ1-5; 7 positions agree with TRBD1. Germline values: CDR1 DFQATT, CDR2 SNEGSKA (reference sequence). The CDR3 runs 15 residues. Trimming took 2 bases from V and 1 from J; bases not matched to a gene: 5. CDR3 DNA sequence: TGCAGTGCTAGAACCAGACAGGGCAGCAATCAGCCCCAGCATTTT. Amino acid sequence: CSARTRQGSNQPQHF.

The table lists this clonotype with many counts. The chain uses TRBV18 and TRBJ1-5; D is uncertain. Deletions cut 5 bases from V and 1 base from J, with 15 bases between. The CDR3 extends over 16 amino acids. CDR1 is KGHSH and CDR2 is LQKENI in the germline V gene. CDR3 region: CASSIRGPQSNQPQHF. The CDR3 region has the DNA TGTGCCAGCTCAATTCGAGGTCCGCAGAGCAATCAGCCCCAGCATTTT.

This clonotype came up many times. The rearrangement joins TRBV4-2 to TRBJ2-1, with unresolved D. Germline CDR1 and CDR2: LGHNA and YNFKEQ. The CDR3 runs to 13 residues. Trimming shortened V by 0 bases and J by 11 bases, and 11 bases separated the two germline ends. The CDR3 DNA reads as TGTGCCAGCAGCCAAGAGGTTTTCGGGCAGCAGTTCTTC. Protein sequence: CASSQEVFGQQFF.

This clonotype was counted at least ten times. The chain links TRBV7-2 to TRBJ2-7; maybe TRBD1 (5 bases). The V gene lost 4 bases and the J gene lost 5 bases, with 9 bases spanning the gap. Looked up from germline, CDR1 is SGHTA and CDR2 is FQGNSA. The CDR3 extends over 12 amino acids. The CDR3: CASSSQGHEQYF. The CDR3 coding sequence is TGTGCCAGCAGCTCGCAGGGCCACGAGCAGTACTTC.

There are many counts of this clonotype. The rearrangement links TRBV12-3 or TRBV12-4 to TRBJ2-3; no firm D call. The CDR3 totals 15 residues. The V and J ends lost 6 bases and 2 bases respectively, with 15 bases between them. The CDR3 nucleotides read TGTGCCAGCAGCCCCCGATTCGTTCCCACAGATACGCAGTATTTT. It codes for CASSPRFVPTDTQYF.

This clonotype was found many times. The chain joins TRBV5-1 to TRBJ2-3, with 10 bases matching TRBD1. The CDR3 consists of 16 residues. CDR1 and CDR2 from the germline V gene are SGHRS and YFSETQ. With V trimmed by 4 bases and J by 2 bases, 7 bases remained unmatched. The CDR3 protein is CASSRDRGPPTDTQYF. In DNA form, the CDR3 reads TGCGCCAGCAGCCGAGACAGGGGGCCCCCCACAGATACGCAGTATTTT.

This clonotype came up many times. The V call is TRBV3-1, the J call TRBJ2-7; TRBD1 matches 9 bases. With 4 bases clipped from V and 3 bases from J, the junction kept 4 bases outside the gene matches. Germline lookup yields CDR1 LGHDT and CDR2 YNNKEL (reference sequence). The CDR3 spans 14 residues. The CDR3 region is CASSPGTGIYEQYF. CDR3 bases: TGTGCCAGCAGCCCCGGGACAGGGATCTACGAGCAGTACTTC.

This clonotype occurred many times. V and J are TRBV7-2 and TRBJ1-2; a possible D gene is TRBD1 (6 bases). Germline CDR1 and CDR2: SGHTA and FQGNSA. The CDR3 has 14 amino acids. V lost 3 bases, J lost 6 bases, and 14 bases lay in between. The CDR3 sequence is CASSFRRTDHGYTF. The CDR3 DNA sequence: TGTGCCAGCAGCTTCCGGCGGACAGACCATGGCTACACCTTC. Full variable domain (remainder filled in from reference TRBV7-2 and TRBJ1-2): GAGVSQSPSNKVTEKGKDVELRCDPISGHTALYWYRQSLGQGLEFLIYFQGNSAPDKSGLPSDRFSAERTGGSVSTLTIQRTQQEDSAVYLCASSFRRTDHGYTFGSGTRLTVV.

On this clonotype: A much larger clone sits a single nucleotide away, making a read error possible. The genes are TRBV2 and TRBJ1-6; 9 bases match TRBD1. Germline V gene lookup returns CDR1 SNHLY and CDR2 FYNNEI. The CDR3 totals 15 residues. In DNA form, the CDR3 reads TGTGTCAGCAGCGCGGACAGGGGTTATAATTCACCCCTCCACTTT. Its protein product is CVSSADRGYNSPLHF.

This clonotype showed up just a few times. The DNA for the CDR3 is TGTGCCAGTTCAACCGGGACAGGGGGCAATGAGCAGTTCTTC. This codes for CASSTGTGGNEQFF. The chain is built from TRBV28 and TRBJ2-1, with 11 bases that match TRBD1. V shed 9 bases and J 6 bases; nucleotides not matched to a gene: 7. CDR3 size: 14 residues. Germline-derived CDR1 and CDR2 are MDHEN and SYDVKM.

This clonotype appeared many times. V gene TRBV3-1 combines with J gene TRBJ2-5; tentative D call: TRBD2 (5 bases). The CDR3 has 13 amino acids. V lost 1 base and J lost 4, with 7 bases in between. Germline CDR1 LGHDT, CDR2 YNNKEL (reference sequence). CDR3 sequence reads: CASSQVAGETQYF. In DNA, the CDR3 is TGTGCCAGCAGCCAAGTGGCGGGAGAGACCCAGTACTTC.

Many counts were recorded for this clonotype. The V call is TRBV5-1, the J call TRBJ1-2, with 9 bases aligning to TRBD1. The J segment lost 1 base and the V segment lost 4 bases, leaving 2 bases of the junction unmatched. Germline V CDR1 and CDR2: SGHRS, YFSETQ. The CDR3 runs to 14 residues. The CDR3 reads CASSGGQGNYGYTF. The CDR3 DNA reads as TGCGCCAGCAGCGGGGGACAGGGTAACTATGGCTACACCTTC.

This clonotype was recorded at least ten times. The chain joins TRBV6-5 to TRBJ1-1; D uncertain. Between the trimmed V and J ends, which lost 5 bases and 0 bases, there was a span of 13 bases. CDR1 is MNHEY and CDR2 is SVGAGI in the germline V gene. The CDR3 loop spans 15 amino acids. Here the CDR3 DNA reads TGTGCCAGCAGTCCCCTCCCCGGCGTGAACACTGAAGCTTTCTTT. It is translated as CASSPLPGVNTEAFF.

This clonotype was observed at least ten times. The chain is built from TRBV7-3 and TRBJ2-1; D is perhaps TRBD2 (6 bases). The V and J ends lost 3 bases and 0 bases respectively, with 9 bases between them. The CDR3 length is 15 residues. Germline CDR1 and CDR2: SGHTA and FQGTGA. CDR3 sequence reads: CASSLGLSSYNEQFF. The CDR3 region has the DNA TGTGCCAGCAGCTTGGGACTTAGCTCCTACAATGAGCAGTTCTTC.